This entry is about one TCR beta chain. The antigen is not known. Time point reported: five to six months of natalizumab therapy. At 6 months of natalizumab came T1, and at 12 months came T2. These data come from a study of multiple sclerosis patients with progressive multifocal leukoencephalopathy. Method: immunoSEQ multiplex PCR; TCRdb's copy keeps in-frame clones and lacks some. The sample gives under 30,000 clones, about 90% of which show up once; about 1.6% is in the top ten. Germline-derived CDR1 and CDR2 are SGHTA and FQGNSA. The CDR3 consists of 16 residues. The V end lost 4 bases, the J end lost 1 base, and 14 bases lay between the germline ends. Study-wide results and limits: Lower normalized Shannon entropy suggested reduced TRB diversity in most PML patients. Findings may reflect JC virus infection or just general immunocompromise.

The rearrangement links TRBV7-2 to TRBJ2-4, with D maybe TRBD1 (6 bases). This TCR came from a human donor with multiple sclerosis. The sequences come from PBMCs, collected from a patient treated with natalizumab. The CDR3 DNA follows: TGTGCCAGCAGCTCTACAGGGTCTGTTGCCAAAAACATTCAGTACTTC. Encoded protein: CASSSTGSVAKNIQYF.